This T cell receptor beta chain is from a study of shared clonotypes between healthy human individuals. Study background: Researchers assigned three CD4 naive, three CD4 memory, two CD8 naive and one CD8 memory plate to each donor.

The CDR3 sequence is 16 residues long. Trimming took off 3 bases at V and 6 bases at J, with 18 bases between the two ends. CDR1 SGDLS and CDR2 YYNGEE come from the germline V gene. Some clones are missing from TCRdb's copy, which holds only in-frame ones; the method was immunoSEQ multiplex PCR. The data show fewer than 1.4 million clones, 75% to 80% seen once. All donors were healthy HIV-negative adults lacking recent acute infections or vaccinations. The specimen was memory CD4+ T cells from PBMCs. Subset meaning: CD45RA-negative fraction. The sequence derives from a man aged 18-30 years in good health. Some clones in this sample may be carry-over from other donors' samples. The gene calls are TRBV9 and TRBJ2-2, with D possibly called TRBD1 or TRBD2 (5 bases each). This chain's CDR3 is CASSASGLGAPGELFF. CDR3 in DNA: TGTGCCAGCAGCGCATCGGGCCTCGGGGCCCCCGGGGAGCTGTTTTTT.